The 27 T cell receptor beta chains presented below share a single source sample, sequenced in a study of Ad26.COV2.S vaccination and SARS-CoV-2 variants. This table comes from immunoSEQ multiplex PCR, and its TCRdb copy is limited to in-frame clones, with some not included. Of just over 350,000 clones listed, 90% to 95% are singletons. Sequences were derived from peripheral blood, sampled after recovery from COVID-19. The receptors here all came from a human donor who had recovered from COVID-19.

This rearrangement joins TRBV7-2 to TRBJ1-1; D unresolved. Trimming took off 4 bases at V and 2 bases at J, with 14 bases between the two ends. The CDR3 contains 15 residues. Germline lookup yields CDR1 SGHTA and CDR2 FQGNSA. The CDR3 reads CASSSKGVLNTEAFF. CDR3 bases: TGTGCCAGCAGCTCCAAGGGAGTTCTCAACACTGAAGCTTTCTTT.

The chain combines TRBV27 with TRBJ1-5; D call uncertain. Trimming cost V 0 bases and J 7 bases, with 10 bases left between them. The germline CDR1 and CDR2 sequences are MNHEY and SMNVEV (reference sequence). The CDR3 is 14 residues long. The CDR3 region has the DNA TGTGCCAGCAGTTTATCAAAGGGTTGGCAGCCCCAGCATTTT. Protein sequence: CASSLSKGWQPQHF.

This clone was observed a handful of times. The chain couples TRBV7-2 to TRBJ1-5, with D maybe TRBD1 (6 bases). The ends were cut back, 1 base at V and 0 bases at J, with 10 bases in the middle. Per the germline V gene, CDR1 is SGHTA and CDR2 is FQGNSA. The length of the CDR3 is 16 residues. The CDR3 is CASSLEGTNSNQPQHF. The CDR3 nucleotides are TGTGCCAGCAGCTTAGAGGGGACAAATAGCAATCAGCCCCAGCATTTT.

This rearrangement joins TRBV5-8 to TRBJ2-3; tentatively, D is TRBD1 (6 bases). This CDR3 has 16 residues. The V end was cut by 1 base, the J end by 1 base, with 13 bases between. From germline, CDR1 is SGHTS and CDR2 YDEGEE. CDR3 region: CASSLSGAGGTDTQYF. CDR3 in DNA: TGTGCCAGCAGCTTGAGTGGGGCAGGGGGCACAGATACGCAGTATTTT.

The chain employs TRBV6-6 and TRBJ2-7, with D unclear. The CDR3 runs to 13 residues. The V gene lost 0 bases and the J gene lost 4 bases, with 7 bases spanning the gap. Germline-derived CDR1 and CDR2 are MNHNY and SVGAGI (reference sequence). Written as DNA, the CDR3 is TGTGCCAGCAGTTACTCGGATCCTTACGAGCAGTACTTC. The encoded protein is CASSYSDPYEQYF.

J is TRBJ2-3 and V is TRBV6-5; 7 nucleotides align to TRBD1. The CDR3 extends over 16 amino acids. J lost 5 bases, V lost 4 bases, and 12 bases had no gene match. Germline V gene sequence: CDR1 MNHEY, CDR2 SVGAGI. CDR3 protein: CASSLDRPRTIDTQYF. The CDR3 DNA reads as TGTGCCAGCAGTTTGGACAGGCCTAGAACTATAGATACGCAGTATTTT.

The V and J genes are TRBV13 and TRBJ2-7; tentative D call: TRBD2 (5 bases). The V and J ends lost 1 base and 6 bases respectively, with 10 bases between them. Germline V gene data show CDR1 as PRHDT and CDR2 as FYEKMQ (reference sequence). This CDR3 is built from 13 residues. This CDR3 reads CASSLDSAGEQYF. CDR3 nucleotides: TGTGCCAGCAGCTTAGACTCCGCGGGCGAGCAGTACTTC.

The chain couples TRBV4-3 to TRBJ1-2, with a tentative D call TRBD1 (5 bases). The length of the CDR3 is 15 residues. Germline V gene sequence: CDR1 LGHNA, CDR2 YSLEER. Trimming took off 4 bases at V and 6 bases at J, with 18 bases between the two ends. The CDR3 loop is CASSRGERQSDGYTF. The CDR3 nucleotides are TGCGCCAGCAGCCGAGGAGAGCGACAGTCGGATGGCTACACCTTC.

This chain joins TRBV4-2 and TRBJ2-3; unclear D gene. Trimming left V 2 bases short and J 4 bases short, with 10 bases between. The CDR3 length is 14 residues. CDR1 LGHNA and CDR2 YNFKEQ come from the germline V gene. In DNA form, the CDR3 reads TGTGCCAGCAGCCAACTCATGGCCGCAGATACGCAGTATTTT. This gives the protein CASSQLMAADTQYF.

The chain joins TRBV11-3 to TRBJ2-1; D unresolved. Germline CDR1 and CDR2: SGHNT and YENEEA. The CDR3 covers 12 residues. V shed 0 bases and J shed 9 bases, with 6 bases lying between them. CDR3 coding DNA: TGTGCCAGCAGCTTAGATATGAGTGAGCAGTTCTTC. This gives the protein CASSLDMSEQFF.

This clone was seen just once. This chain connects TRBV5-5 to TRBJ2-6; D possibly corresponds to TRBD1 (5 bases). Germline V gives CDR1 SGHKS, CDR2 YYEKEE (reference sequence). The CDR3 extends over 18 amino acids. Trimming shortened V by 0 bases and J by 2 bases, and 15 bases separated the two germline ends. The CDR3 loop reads CASSLGSGISAGANVLTF. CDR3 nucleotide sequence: TGTGCCAGCAGCTTGGGTTCAGGGATCTCTGCTGGGGCCAACGTCCTGACTTTC.

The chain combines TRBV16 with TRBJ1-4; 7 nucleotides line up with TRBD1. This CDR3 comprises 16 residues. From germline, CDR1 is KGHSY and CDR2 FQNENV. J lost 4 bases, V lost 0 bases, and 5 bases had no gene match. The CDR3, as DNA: TGTGCCAGCAGCCAATCTTCGACAGGGTATAATGAAAAACTGTTTTTT. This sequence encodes CASSQSSTGYNEKLFF.

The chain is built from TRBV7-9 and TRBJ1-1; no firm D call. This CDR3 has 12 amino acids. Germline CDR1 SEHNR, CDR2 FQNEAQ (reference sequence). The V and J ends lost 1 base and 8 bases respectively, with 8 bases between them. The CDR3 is CASSLEVSEAFF. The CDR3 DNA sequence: TGTGCCAGCAGCTTAGAAGTTTCAGAAGCTTTCTTT.

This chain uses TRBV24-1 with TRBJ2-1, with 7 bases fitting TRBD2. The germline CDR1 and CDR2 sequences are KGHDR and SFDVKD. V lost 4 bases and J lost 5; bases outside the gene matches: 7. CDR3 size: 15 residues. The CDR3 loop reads CATSEGSGRDNEQFF. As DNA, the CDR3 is TGTGCCACCAGTGAGGGTAGCGGGCGGGACAATGAGCAGTTCTTC.

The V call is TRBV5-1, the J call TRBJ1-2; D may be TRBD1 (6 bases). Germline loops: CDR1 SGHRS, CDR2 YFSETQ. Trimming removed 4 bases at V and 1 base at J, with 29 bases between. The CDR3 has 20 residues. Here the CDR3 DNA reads TGCGCCAGCAGCCCACGGGGAGGTATTTCAGTGGGGGCGTATAACTATGGCTACACCTTC. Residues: CASSPRGGISVGAYNYGYTF.

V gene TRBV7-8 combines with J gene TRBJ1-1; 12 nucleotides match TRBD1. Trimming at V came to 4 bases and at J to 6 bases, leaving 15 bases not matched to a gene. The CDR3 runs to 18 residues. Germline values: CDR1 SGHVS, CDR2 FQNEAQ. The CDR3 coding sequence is TGTGCCAGCAGCTCACCAGGGATTGGGGACAGGGGGCGCGCTGAAGCTTTCTTT. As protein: CASSSPGIGDRGRAEAFF.

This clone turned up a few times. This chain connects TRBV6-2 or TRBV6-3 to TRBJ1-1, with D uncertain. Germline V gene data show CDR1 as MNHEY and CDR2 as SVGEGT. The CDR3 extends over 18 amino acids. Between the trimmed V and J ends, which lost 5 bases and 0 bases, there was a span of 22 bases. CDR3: CASSPQKPLGSLNTEAFF. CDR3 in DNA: TGTGCCAGCAGTCCCCAAAAGCCCCTGGGCAGCTTGAACACTGAAGCTTTCTTT.

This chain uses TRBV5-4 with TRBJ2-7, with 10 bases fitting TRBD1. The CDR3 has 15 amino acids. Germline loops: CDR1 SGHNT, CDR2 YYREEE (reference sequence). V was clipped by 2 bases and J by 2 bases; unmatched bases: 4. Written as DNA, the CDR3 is TGTGCCAGCAGCTTTTCCGGGACAGGGGCCTACGAGCAGTACTTC. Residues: CASSFSGTGAYEQYF.

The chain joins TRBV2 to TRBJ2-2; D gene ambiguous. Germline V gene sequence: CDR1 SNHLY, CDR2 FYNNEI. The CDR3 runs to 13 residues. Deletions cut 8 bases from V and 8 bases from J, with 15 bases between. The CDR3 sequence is CASLSQSLGELFF. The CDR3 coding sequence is TGTGCCAGCTTAAGTCAGTCCTTGGGGGAGCTGTTTTTT.

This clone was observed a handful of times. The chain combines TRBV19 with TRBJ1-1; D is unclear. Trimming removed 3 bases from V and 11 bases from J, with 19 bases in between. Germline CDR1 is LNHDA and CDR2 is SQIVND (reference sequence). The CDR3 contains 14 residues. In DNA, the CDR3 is TGTGCCAGTAGTATCATGAAGGGCGCGTCGCGGGCTTTCTTT. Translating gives CASSIMKGASRAFF.

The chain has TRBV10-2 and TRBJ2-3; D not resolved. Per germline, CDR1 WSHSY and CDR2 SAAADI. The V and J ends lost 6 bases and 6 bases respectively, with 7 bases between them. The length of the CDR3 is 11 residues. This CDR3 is CASRAEDTQYF. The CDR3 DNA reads TGCGCCAGCAGGGCCGAGGATACGCAGTATTTT.

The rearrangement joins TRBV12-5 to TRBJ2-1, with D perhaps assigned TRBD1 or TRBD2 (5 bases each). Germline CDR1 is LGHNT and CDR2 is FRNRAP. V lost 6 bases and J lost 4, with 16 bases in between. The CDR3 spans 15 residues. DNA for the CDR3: TGTGCTAGTGGCTTCGGGGCCAGCCTATACAATGAGCAGTTCTTC. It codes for CASGFGASLYNEQFF.

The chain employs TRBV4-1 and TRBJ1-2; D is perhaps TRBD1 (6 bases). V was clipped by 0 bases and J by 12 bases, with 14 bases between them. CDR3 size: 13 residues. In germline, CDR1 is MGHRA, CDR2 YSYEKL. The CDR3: CASSQDMGGANTF. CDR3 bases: TGCGCCAGCAGCCAAGATATGGGGGGCGCGAACACCTTC.

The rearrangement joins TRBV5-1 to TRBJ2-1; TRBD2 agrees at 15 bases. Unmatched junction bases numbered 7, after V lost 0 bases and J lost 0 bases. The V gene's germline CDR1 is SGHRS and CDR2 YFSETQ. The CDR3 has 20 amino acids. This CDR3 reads CASSLGTSGGANSSYNEQFF. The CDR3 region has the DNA TGCGCCAGCAGCTTGGGGACTAGCGGGGGGGCGAACAGCTCCTACAATGAGCAGTTCTTC.

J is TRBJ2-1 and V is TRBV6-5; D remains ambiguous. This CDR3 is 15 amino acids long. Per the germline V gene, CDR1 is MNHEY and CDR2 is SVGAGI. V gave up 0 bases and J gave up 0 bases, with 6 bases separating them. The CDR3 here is CASSYSAYSYNEQFF. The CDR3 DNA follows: TGTGCCAGCAGTTACTCGGCGTACTCCTACAATGAGCAGTTCTTC.

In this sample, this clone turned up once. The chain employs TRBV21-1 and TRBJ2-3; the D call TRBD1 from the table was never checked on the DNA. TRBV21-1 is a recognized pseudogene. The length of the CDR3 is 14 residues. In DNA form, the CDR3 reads TGTGCCAGCAGAGGTCCAAACAGTACAGATACGCAGTATTTT. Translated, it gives CASRGPNSTDTQYF.

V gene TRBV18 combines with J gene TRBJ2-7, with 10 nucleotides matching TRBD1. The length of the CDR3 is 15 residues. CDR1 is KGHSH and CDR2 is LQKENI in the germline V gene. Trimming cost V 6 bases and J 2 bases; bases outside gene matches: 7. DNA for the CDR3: TGTGCCAGCTCCGCCCGGGACAGGGGAGCCTACGAGCAGTACTTC. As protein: CASSARDRGAYEQYF.